One and the same sample provided the 11 T cell receptor beta chains below, sequenced in a study of beta chain features in type 1 diabetes. Sequenced material consisted of expressed TCRB transcripts (all of the isolated RNA was reverse transcribed). The protocol was immunoSEQ multiplex PCR, while the TCRdb copy is restricted to in-frame clones and leaves out a portion. This table has some 60,000 clones, about three fifths appearing once. Sequencing was done on a sample of Tregs from blood. These TCRs come from a woman in her late teens or twenties in good health.

The V and J genes are TRBV2 and TRBJ1-5, with D unresolved. Germline V CDR1 and CDR2: SNHLY, FYNNEI. CDR3 length equals 13 residues. Trimming removed 4 bases at V and 4 bases at J, with 8 bases between. CDR3 region: CASSVKLNQPQHF. The CDR3, as DNA: TGTGCCAGCAGTGTTAAATTGAATCAGCCCCAGCATTTT.

A note on this clone: Distinct nucleotide sequences in the sample also encode this CDR3. The chain uses TRBV11-2 and TRBJ1-1; 10 nucleotides align to TRBD1. Germline loops: CDR1 SGHAT, CDR2 FQNNGV. V lost 5 bases to trimming and J lost 5 bases; unmatched junction nucleotides: 8. CDR3 length: 15 residues. Here the CDR3 DNA reads TGTGCCAGCAGCACCTGGACAGGGGGATGGACTGAAGCTTTCTTT. This codes for CASSTWTGGWTEAFF.

The chain joins TRBV2 to TRBJ1-1; 8 bases match TRBD1. The CDR3 totals 13 residues. Unmatched junction bases numbered 3, after V lost 6 bases and J lost 3 bases. Germline lookup yields CDR1 SNHLY and CDR2 FYNNEI. The CDR3 coding sequence is TGTGCCAGCAGGGACAGGGAGGACACTGAAGCTTTCTTT. Protein sequence: CASRDREDTEAFF.

J is TRBJ2-4 and V is TRBV20-1, with D maybe TRBD2 (6 bases). V dropped 5 bases and J dropped 9 bases, with 11 bases sitting between them. The germline V gene has CDR1 DFQATT and CDR2 SNEGSKA (reference sequence). This CDR3 comprises 11 residues. The CDR3 sequence is CSAPSSAIQYF. CDR3 coding DNA: TGCAGTGCTCCATCTAGCGCCATTCAGTACTTC.

This clone turned up a few times. The gene calls are TRBV9 and TRBJ2-1, with a tentative D call TRBD2 (6 bases). The germline V gene encodes CDR1 SGDLS and CDR2 YYNGEE. The CDR3 covers 15 residues. V lost 2 bases to trimming and J lost 3 bases, with 12 bases between them. CDR3 sequence reads: CASSVRGDLYNEQFF. Written as DNA, the CDR3 is TGTGCCAGCAGCGTGCGCGGGGACCTCTACAATGAGCAGTTCTTC.

V gene TRBV7-2 combines with J gene TRBJ2-5; 9 bases match TRBD2. From germline, CDR1 is SGHTA and CDR2 FQGNSA. V lost 4 bases to trimming and J lost 4 bases; unmatched junction nucleotides: 4. The CDR3 has 14 amino acids. The CDR3 sequence is CASSSGLAGETQYF. The CDR3 nucleotides are TGTGCCAGCAGCTCGGGACTAGCAGGAGAGACCCAGTACTTC.

This clone was detected only once. The CDR3 DNA reads as TGTGCCAGCAGCTTTGGGGACAGGGAGTGGAATGAGCAGTTCTTC. Translation: CASSFGDREWNEQFF. V is TRBV7-9 and J is TRBJ2-1; 9 bases align to TRBD1. Germline loops: CDR1 SEHNR, CDR2 FQNEAQ (reference sequence). There are 15 residues in the CDR3. With V trimmed by 3 bases and J by 7 bases, 7 bases remained unmatched.

The chain recombines TRBV5-1 with TRBJ2-2; TRBD1 is a possible D gene (5 bases). Trimming took 1 base from V and 6 from J, leaving 16 bases between them. Germline V CDR1 and CDR2: SGHRS, YFSETQ. The CDR3 has 16 residues. CDR3 in DNA: TGCGCCAGCAGCTTGAATGGGCAGGGTGCCGCCGGGGAGCTGTTTTTT. This gives the protein CASSLNGQGAAGELFF.

V usage is TRBV5-1 and J usage is TRBJ1-2, with 8 bases aligning to TRBD1. The CDR3 loop spans 13 amino acids. Germline V gene sequence: CDR1 SGHRS, CDR2 YFSETQ. Trimming removed 4 bases from V and 8 bases from J; junction bases left unmatched: 7. The CDR3 coding sequence is TGCGCCAGCAGCGGGGGACAGGCATGGGGCTACACCTTC. Amino acids: CASSGGQAWGYTF.

This sequence joins TRBV7-2 and TRBJ2-7, with 8 bases lining up with TRBD2. The CDR3 covers 15 residues. V lost 4 bases to trimming and J lost 2 bases; unmatched junction nucleotides: 7. The germline V gene encodes CDR1 SGHTA and CDR2 FQGNSA. CDR3 loop: CASSSPGGQTYEQYF. CDR3 DNA: TGTGCCAGCAGCTCACCGGGGGGGCAAACCTACGAGCAGTACTTC.

This clone has only a few counts. The gene calls are TRBV29-1 and TRBJ2-7; TRBD1 aligns across 12 bases. Germline CDR1 SQVTM, CDR2 ANQGSEA. Trimming at V came to 6 bases and at J to 2 bases, leaving 5 bases not matched to a gene. The CDR3 sequence is 14 residues long. The CDR3 region has the DNA TGCAGCGTCCGGGACAGGGGGCTCGCCTACGAGCAGTACTTC. Translation: CSVRDRGLAYEQYF.